Listed here is a single TCR beta chain. These data originate in a study of blood T cell repertoires in COVID-19. Clones were sequenced by immunoSEQ multiplex PCR, and TCRdb holds only the in-frame ones, with some missing. The sample has about 240,000 clones; 80% to 90% are singletons. CDR3 length equals 16 residues. Germline CDR1 is LGHDT and CDR2 is YNNKEL (reference sequence). J lost 8 bases, V lost 0 bases, and 9 bases had no gene match. The chain has TRBV3-1 (or the pseudogene TRBV3-2) and TRBJ2-1, with 8 bases identical to TRBD2. This TCR came from a woman in her twenties or thirties with acute COVID-19. Sequenced sample: PBMCs or T cells enriched from blood (not recorded which). The CDR3 loop is CASSQERTSFVDEQFF. The CDR3 DNA sequence: TGTGCCAGCAGCCAAGAACGGACTAGCTTTGTAGATGAGCAGTTCTTC.